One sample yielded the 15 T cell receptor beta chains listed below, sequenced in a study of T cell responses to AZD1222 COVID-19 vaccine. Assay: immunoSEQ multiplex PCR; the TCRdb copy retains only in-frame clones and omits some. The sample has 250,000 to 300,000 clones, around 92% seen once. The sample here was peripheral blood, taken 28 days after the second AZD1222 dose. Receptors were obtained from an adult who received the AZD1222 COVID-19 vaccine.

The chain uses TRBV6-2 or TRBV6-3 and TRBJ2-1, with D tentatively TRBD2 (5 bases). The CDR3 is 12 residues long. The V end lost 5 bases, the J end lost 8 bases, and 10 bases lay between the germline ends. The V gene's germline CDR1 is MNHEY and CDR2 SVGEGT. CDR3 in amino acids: CASSPGIHEQFF. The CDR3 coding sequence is TGTGCCAGCAGTCCGGGGATTCATGAGCAGTTCTTC.

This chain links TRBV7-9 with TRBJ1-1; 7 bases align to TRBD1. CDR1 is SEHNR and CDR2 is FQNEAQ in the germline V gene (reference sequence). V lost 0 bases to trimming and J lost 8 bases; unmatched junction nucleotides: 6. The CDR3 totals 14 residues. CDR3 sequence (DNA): TGTGCCAGCAGCTTAGCGGCGGACAGGATGGAAGCTTTCTTT. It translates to CASSLAADRMEAFF.

The CDR3 sequence is CASSPTGRNEKLFF. DNA for the CDR3: TGCGCCAGCAGCCCGACAGGGCGTAATGAAAAACTGTTTTTT. The chain employs TRBV5-1 and TRBJ1-4, with TRBD1 identical over 7 bases. Trimming at V came to 4 bases and at J to 4 bases, leaving 4 bases not matched to a gene. The germline V gene has CDR1 SGHRS and CDR2 YFSETQ. The CDR3 sequence is 14 residues long.

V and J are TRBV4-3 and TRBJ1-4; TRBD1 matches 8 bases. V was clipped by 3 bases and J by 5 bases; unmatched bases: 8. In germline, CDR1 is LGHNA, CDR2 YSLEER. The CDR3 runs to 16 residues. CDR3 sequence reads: CASSQESGTGNEKLFF. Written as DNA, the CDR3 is TGCGCCAGCAGCCAGGAATCCGGGACAGGCAATGAAAAACTGTTTTTT.

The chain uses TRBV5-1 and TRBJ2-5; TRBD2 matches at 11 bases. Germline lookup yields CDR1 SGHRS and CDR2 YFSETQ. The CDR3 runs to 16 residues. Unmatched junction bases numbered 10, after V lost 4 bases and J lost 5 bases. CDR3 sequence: CASSPSTSGSSETQYF. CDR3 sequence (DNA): TGCGCCAGCAGCCCCAGTACTAGCGGGAGCTCGGAGACCCAGTACTTC. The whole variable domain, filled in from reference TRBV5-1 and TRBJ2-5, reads KAGVTQTPRYLIKTRGQQVTLSCSPISGHRSVSWYQQTPGQGLQFLFEYFSETQRNKGNFPGRFSGRQFSNSRSEMNVSTLELGDSALYLCASSPSTSGSSETQYFGPGTRLLVL.

The CDR3 spells CASSGLVTDTQYF. DNA for the CDR3: TGTGCCAGTAGTGGGCTAGTCACAGATACGCAGTATTTT. This rearrangement joins TRBV19 to TRBJ2-3; D gene uncertain. Germline V gene data show CDR1 as LNHDA and CDR2 as SQIVND (reference sequence). V shed 5 bases and J shed 2 bases, with 8 bases lying between them. This CDR3 spans 13 amino acids.

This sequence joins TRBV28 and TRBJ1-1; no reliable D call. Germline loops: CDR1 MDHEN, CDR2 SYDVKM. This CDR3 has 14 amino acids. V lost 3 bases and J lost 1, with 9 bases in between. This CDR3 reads CASSLRVPNTEAFF. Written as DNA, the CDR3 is TGTGCCAGCAGTTTGAGGGTTCCGAACACTGAAGCTTTCTTT. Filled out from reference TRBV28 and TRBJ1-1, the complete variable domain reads DVKVTQSSRYLVKRTGEKVFLECVQDMDHENMFWYRQDPGLGLRLIYFSYDVKMKEKGDIPEGYSVSREKKERFSLILESASTNQTSMYLCASSLRVPNTEAFFGQGTRLTVV.

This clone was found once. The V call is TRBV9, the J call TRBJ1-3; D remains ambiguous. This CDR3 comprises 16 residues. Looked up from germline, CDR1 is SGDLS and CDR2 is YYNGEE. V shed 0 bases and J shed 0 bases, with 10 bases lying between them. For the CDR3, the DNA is TGTGCCAGCAGCGTAGATAGAGCTTCCTCTGGAAACACCATATATTTT. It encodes CASSVDRASSGNTIYF.

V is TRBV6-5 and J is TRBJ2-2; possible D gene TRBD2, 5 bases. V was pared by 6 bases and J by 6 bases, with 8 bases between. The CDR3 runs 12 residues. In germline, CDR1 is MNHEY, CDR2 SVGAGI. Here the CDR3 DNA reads TGTGCCAGCAGGCGGGCCCCCGGGGAGCTGTTTTTT. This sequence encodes CASRRAPGELFF.

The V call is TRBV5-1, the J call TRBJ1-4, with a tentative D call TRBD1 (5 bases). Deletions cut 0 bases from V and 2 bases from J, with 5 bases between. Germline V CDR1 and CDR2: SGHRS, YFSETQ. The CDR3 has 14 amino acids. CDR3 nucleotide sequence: TGCGCCAGCAGCTTGGCAGGGACTAATGAAAAACTGTTTTTT. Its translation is CASSLAGTNEKLFF.

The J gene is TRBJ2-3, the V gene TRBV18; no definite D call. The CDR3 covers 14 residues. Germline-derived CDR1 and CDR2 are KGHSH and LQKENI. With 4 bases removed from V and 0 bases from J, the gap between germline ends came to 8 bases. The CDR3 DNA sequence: TGTGCCAGCTCACTTCAGATTAGCACAGATACGCAGTATTTT. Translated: CASSLQISTDTQYF.

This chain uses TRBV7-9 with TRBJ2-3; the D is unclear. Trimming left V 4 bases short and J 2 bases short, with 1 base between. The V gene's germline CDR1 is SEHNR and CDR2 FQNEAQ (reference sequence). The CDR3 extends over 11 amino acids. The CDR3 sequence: CASSYTDTQYF. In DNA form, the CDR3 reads TGTGCCAGCAGCTACACAGATACGCAGTATTTT.

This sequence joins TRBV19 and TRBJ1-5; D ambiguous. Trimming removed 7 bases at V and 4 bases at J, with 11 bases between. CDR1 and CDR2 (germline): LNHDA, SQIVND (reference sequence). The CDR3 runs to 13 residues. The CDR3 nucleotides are TGTGCCAGTAACAAGATCGTGAATCAGCCCCAGCATTTT. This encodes CASNKIVNQPQHF. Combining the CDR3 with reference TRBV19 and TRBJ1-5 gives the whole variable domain DGGITQSPKYLFRKEGQNVTLSCEQNLNHDAMYWYRQDPGQGLRLIYYSQIVNDFQKGDIAEGYSVSREKKESFPLTVTSAQKNPTAFYLCASNKIVNQPQHFGDGTRLSIL.

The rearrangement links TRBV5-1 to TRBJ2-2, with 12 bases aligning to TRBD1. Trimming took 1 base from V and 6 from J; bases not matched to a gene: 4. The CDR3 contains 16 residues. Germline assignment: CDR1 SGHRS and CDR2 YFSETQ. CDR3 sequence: CASSLLGTGGSGELFF. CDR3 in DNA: TGCGCCAGCAGCTTGCTGGGGACAGGGGGCTCCGGGGAGCTGTTTTTT.

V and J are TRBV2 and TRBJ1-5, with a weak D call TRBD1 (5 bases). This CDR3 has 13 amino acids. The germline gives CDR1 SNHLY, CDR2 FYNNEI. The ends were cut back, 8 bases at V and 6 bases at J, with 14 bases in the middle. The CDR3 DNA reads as TGTGCCAGCTGCTCGACAGTGAGTCAGCCCCAGCATTTT. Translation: CASCSTVSQPQHF.